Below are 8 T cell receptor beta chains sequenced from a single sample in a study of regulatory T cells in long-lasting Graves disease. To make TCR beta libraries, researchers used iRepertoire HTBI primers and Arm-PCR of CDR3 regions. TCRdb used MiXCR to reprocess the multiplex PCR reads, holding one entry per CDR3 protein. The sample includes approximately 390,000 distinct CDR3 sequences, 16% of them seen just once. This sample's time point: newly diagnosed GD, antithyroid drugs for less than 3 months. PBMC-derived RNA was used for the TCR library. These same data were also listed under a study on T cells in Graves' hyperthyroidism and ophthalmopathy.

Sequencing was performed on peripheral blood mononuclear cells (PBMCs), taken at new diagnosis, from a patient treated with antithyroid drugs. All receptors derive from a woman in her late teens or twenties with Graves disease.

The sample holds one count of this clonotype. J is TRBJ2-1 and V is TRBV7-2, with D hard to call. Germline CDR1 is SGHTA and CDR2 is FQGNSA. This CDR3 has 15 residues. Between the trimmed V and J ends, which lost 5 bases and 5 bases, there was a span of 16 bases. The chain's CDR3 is CASSQQLTMNNEQFF. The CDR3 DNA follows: TGTGCCAGCAGCCAACAACTCACAATGAACAATGAGCAGTTCTTC.

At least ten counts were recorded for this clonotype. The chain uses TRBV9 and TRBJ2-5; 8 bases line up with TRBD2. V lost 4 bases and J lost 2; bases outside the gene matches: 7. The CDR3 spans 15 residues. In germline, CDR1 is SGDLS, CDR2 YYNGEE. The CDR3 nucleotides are TGTGCCAGCAGCCCCGGGGGGGGGTTACAAGAGACCCAGTACTTC. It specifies CASSPGGGLQETQYF. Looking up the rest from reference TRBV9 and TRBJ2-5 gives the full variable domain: DSGVTQTPKHLITATGQRVTLRCSPRSGDLSVYWYQQSLDQGLQFLIQYYNGEERAKGNILERFSAQQFPDLHSELNLSSLELGDSALYFCASSPGGGLQETQYFGPGTRLLVL.

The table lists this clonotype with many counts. The CDR3 loop is CASSLLAGDSGANVLTF. The CDR3 DNA sequence: TGTGCCAGCAGTCTTCTAGCGGGGGACTCTGGGGCCAACGTCCTGACTTTC. The V gene is TRBV28, the J gene TRBJ2-6; 10 positions match TRBD2. The CDR3 is 17 amino acids. The junction had 4 bases not matched to a gene; V was cut back by 5 bases and J by 0 bases. Per germline, CDR1 MDHEN and CDR2 SYDVKM.

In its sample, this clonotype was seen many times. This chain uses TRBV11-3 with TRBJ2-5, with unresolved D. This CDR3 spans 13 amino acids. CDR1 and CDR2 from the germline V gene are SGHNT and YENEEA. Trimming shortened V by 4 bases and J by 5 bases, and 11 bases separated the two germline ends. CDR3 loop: CASSSRGYETQYF. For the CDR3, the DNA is TGTGCCAGCAGCTCCCGAGGATACGAGACCCAGTACTTC. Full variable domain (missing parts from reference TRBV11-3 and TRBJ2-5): EAGVVQSPRYKIIEKKQPVAFWCNPISGHNTLYWYLQNLGQGPELLIRYENEEAVDDSQLPKDRFSAERLKGVDSTLKIQPAELGDSAVYLCASSSRGYETQYFGPGTRLLVL.

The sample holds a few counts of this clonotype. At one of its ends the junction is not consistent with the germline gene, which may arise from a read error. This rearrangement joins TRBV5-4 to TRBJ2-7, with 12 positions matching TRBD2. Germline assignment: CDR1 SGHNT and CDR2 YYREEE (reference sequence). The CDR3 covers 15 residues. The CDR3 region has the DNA TGTGCCAGCAGCCAGACTAGCGGGAGCTCCCACGAGCAGTACTTC. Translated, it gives CASSQTSGSSHEQYF.

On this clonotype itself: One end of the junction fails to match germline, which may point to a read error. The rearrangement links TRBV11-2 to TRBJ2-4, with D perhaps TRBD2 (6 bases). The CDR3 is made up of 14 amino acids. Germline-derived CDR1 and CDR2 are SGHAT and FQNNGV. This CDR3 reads CASSVEGRGNIPFF. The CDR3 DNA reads TGTGCCAGCAGCGTAGAGGGGCGGGGTAACATCCCGTTCTTC.

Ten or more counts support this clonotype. CDR3 nucleotides: TGTGCCAGCAGCTTGGGGACTAGCAGCCACAATGAGCAGTTCTTC. As protein: CASSLGTSSHNEQFF. V gene TRBV11-1 combines with J gene TRBJ2-1; 9 bases match TRBD2. The V gene end was trimmed by 3 bases and the J gene end by 5 bases; junction bases not matched to a gene: 5. CDR3 size: 15 residues. The germline V gene encodes CDR1 SGHAT and CDR2 FQDESV (reference sequence).

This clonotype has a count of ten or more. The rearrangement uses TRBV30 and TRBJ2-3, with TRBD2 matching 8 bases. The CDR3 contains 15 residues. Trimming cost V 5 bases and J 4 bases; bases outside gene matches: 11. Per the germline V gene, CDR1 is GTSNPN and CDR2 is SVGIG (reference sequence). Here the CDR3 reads CAWRGGLFGADTQYF. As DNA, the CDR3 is TGTGCCTGGCGGGGGGGCCTTTTTGGCGCAGATACGCAGTATTTT.